Below, 12 T cell receptor beta chains from the same sample are listed, as sequenced in a study of T cell repertoires in cytomegalovirus infection. TCRdb re-called the reads with MiXCR, one entry per CDR3 protein. The sample records about half a million distinct CDR3 sequences, around 35% being singletons. Antigens of these TCRs are unknown. Sequenced material: cultured PBMCs, taken from culture after CMV antigen stimulation. These receptors were obtained from a human donor in good health (CMV status not recorded). Some clones in this sample may be carry-over from other donors' samples.

In its sample, this clonotype was seen a few times. This chain's CDR3 is CATSAGGGDTQYF. The CDR3 DNA sequence: TGTGCCACCTCAGCGGGAGGAGGGGATACGCAGTATTTT. The chain employs TRBV27 and TRBJ2-3, with 9 bases fitting TRBD2. With V trimmed by 10 bases and J by 6 bases, 8 bases remained unmatched. The CDR3 length is 13 residues. Germline loops: CDR1 MNHEY, CDR2 SMNVEV (reference sequence).

This clonotype was seen once. The chain carries TRBV5-4 and TRBJ2-7; 7 bases match TRBD2. Trimming took 4 bases from V and 1 from J; bases not matched to a gene: 8. CDR1 and CDR2 (germline): SGHNT, YYREEE (reference sequence). This CDR3 is built from 15 residues. Written as DNA, the CDR3 is TGTGCCAGCAGCGGCGGCGGGAGTCGTTCCTACGAGCAGTACTTC. Translation gives CASSGGGSRSYEQYF.

The V gene is TRBV28, the J gene TRBJ1-5, with D perhaps matching TRBD1 (5 bases). This CDR3 contains 14 residues. V was trimmed by 2 bases and J by 4 bases, leaving 9 bases between them. Germline CDR1 and CDR2: MDHEN and SYDVKM. CDR3 nucleotide sequence: TGTGCCAGCAGTTTACTGGGGGTTAATCAGCCCCAGCATTTT. This sequence encodes CASSLLGVNQPQHF.

This clonotype showed up just a few times. J is TRBJ2-3 and V is TRBV28; D may correspond to TRBD1 or TRBD2 (5 bases each). V was clipped by 6 bases and J by 2 bases, with 12 bases between them. Germline V lookup: CDR1 MDHEN, CDR2 SYDVKM. CDR3 size: 14 residues. Written as DNA, the CDR3 is TGTGCCAGCAGATATCGGGACCACACAGATACGCAGTATTTT. Translating it yields CASRYRDHTDTQYF.

This clonotype has a handful of counts. One junction end does not reproduce the germline sequence, and a read error may be involved. V and J are TRBV7-2 and TRBJ1-1; D gene unclear. Germline CDR1 reads SGHTA; CDR2 reads FQGNSA. CDR3 size: 13 residues. CDR3 region: CASTLLRDTEAFF. In DNA, the CDR3 is TGTGCCAGCACCTTACTTAGGGACACTGAAGCTTTCTTT.

In this sample, this clonotype turned up a few times. Possible read error: a much larger clone is one base away. The chain is built from TRBV7-8 and TRBJ2-3; 10 bases fit TRBD2. This CDR3 region has 14 residues. Per the germline V gene, CDR1 is SGHVS and CDR2 is FQNEAQ. V shed 5 bases and J 1 base; nucleotides not matched to a gene: 0. The CDR3 loop reads CASSTSGGTDTQYF. The CDR3 nucleotides read TGTGCCAGCAGCACTAGCGGGGGCACAGATACGCAGTATTTT. The whole variable domain, remainder taken from reference TRBV7-8 and TRBJ2-3, is GAGVSQSPRYKVAKRGQDVALRCDPISGHVSLFWYQQALGQGPEFLTYFQNEAQLDKSGLPSDRFFAERPEGSVSTLKIQRTQQEDSAVYLCASSTSGGTDTQYFGPGTRLTVL.

The gene calls are TRBV4-2 and TRBJ2-7; 8 positions agree with TRBD2. Unmatched junction bases numbered 8, after V lost 1 base and J lost 3 bases. CDR1 is LGHNA, CDR2 YNFKEQ, per germline. The CDR3 contains 16 residues. CDR3 residues: CASSQVAGSGNYEQYF. CDR3 DNA: TGTGCCAGCAGCCAAGTTGCGGGTAGCGGGAACTACGAGCAGTACTTC.

This chain joins TRBV10-1 and TRBJ2-2, with a weak D call TRBD2 (5 bases). Trimming cost V 7 bases and J 1 base, with 10 bases left between them. This CDR3 has 14 amino acids. Per the germline V gene, CDR1 is WNHNN and CDR2 is SYGVQD (reference sequence). This chain's CDR3 is CASKPGMNTGELFF. In nucleotides, the CDR3 is TGCGCCAGCAAGCCGGGGATGAACACCGGGGAGCTGTTTTTT.

A single count supports this clonotype. The chain has TRBV5-1 and TRBJ2-1; 10 bases agree with TRBD2. V lost 4 bases and J lost 8; bases outside the gene matches: 6. This CDR3 contains 14 residues. Germline CDR1 and CDR2: SGHRS and YFSETQ. The CDR3 coding sequence is TGCGCCAGCAGCCCCGGGACTAGCGCCCATGAGCAGTTCTTC. The encoded protein is CASSPGTSAHEQFF.

This clonotype was seen ten or more times. The rearrangement links TRBV7-2 to TRBJ2-1; 7 bases line up with TRBD2. CDR3 size: 15 residues. The ends lost 5 bases at V and 5 bases at J; junction bases unmatched: 9. CDR1 and CDR2 from the germline V gene are SGHTA and FQGNSA. The CDR3 region has the DNA TGTGCCAGCAGCCCAATCGGGACTACTCACAATGAGCAGTTCTTC. Its protein is CASSPIGTTHNEQFF.

This clonotype was seen a few times. The V gene is TRBV7-2, the J gene TRBJ1-6; 9 bases match TRBD1. Germline loops: CDR1 SGHTA, CDR2 FQGNSA. V lost 5 bases and J lost 8; bases outside the gene matches: 7. The length of the CDR3 is 15 residues. CDR3 loop: CASSPSWDRDSPLHF. In DNA, the CDR3 is TGTGCCAGCAGCCCTTCGTGGGACAGGGATTCACCCCTCCACTTT.

This clonotype has a handful of counts. This sequence joins TRBV19 and TRBJ2-1, with TRBD2 identical over 8 bases. In germline, CDR1 is LNHDA, CDR2 SQIVND (reference sequence). Losses at the gene ends were 3 bases for V and 2 bases for J; bases not matched to a gene: 3. CDR3 size: 15 residues. The CDR3 loop is CASSITSGTYNEQFF. The CDR3 bases are TGTGCCAGTAGTATTACTAGCGGTACCTACAATGAGCAGTTCTTC.